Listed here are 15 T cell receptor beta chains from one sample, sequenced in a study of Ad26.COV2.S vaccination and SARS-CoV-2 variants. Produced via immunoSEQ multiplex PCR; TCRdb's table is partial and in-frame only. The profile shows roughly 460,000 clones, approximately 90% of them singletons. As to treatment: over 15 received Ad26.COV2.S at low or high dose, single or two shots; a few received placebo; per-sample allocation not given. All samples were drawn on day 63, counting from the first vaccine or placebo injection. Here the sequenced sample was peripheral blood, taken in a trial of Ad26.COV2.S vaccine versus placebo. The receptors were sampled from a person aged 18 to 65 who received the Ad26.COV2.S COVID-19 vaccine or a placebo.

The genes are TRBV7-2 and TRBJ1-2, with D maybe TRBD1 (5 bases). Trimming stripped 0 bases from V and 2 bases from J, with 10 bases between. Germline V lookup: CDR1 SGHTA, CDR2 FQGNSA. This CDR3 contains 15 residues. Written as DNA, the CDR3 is TGTGCCAGCAGCTTAGCCGGGGCAGGGAACTATGGCTACACCTTC. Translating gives CASSLAGAGNYGYTF.

This chain's CDR3 is CASSLAGNQPQHF. CDR3 nucleotides: TGTGCCAGCAGCTTGGCTGGCAATCAGCCCCAGCATTTT. This chain links TRBV5-4 with TRBJ1-5; D gene uncertain. Trimming cost V 0 bases and J 2 bases, with 3 bases left between them. The CDR3 spans 13 residues. CDR1 is SGHNT, CDR2 YYREEE, per germline (reference sequence). The full variable domain, rest sourced from reference TRBV5-4 and TRBJ1-5, is ETGVTQSPTHLIKTRGQQVTLRCSSQSGHNTVSWYQQALGQGPQFIFQYYREEENGRGNFPPRFSGLQFPNYSSELNVNALELDDSALYLCASSLAGNQPQHFGDGTRLSIL.

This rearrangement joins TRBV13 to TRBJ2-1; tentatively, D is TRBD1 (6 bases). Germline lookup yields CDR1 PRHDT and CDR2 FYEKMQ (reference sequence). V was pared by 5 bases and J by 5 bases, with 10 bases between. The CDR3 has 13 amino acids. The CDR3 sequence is CASSHDRHNEQFF. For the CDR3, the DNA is TGTGCCAGCAGCCACGACAGGCACAATGAGCAGTTCTTC.

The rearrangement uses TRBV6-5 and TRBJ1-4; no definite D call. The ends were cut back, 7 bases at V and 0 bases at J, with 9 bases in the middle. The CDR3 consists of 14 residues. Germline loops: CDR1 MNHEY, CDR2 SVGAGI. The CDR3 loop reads CASKPDATNEKLFF. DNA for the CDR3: TGTGCCAGCAAACCCGATGCAACTAATGAAAAACTGTTTTTT.

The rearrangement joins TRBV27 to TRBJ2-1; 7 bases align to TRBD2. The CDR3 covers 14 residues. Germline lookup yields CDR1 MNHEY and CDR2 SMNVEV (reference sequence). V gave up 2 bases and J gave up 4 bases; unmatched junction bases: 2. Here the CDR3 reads CASSLMGGYNEQFF. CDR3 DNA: TGTGCCAGCAGTTTAATGGGAGGGTACAATGAGCAGTTCTTC.

The chain's CDR3 is CASSLGTENTEAFF. CDR3 sequence (DNA): TGTGCCAGCAGCTTAGGGACAGAGAACACTGAAGCTTTCTTT. The chain is built from TRBV7-8 and TRBJ1-1; D possibly corresponds to TRBD1 (6 bases). Germline assignment: CDR1 SGHVS and CDR2 FQNEAQ. The V and J ends lost 1 base and 1 base respectively, with 7 bases between them. CDR3 length: 14 amino acids.

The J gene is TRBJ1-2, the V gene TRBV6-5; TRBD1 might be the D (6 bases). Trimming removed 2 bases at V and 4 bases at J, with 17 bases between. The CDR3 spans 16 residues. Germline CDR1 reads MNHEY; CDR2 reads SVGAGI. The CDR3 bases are TGTGCCAGCAGTTACCTCCCAGGGGAGGGGATCTATGGCTACACCTTC. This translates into CASSYLPGEGIYGYTF.

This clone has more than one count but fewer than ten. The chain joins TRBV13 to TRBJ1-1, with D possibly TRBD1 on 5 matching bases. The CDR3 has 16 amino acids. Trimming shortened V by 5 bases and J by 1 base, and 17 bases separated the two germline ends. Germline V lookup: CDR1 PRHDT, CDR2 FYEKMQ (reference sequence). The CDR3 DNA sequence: TGTGCCAGCAGCCCCGGGGAGGGGTTGCCGAACACTGAAGCTTTCTTT. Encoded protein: CASSPGEGLPNTEAFF.

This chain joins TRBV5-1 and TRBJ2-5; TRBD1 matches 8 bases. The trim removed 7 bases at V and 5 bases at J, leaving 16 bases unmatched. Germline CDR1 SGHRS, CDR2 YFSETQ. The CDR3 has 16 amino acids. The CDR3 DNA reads TGCGCCAGCGGTCACCCGACAGGGGCGTTGGTGGAGACCCAGTACTTC. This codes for CASGHPTGALVETQYF. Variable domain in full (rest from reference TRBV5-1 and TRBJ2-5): KAGVTQTPRYLIKTRGQQVTLSCSPISGHRSVSWYQQTPGQGLQFLFEYFSETQRNKGNFPGRFSGRQFSNSRSEMNVSTLELGDSALYLCASGHPTGALVETQYFGPGTRLLVL.

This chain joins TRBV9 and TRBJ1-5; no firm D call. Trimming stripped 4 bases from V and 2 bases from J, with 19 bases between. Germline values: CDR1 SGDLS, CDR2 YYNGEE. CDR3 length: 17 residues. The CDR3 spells CASSRVPQAKGNQPQHF. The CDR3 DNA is TGTGCCAGCAGCCGCGTACCACAAGCGAAGGGCAATCAGCCCCAGCATTTT.

The chain's CDR3 is CASSGQWKDGYTF. The CDR3 nucleotides are TGTGCCAGCTCGGGACAATGGAAGGATGGCTACACCTTC. This sequence joins TRBV5-4 and TRBJ1-2; D possibly corresponds to TRBD1 (6 bases). CDR3 length: 13 amino acids. Per germline, CDR1 SGHNT and CDR2 YYREEE (reference sequence). The V gene lost 7 bases and the J gene lost 6 bases, with 16 bases spanning the gap. The full variable domain, completed using reference TRBV5-4 and TRBJ1-2, is ETGVTQSPTHLIKTRGQQVTLRCSSQSGHNTVSWYQQALGQGPQFIFQYYREEENGRGNFPPRFSGLQFPNYSSELNVNALELDDSALYLCASSGQWKDGYTFGSGTRLTVV.

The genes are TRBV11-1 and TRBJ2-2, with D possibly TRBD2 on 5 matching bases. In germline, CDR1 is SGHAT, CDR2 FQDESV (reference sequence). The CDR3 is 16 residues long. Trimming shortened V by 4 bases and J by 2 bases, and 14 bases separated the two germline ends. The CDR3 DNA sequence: TGTGCCAGCAGCTCCCGGGAAGCAATAAACACCGGGGAGCTGTTTTTT. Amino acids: CASSSREAINTGELFF.

In nucleotides, the CDR3 is TGTGCCAGCAGTCGGACAGAAGGGTATCAGCCCCAGCATTTT. This sequence encodes CASSRTEGYQPQHF. This chain links TRBV6-5 with TRBJ1-5, with D perhaps TRBD1 (6 bases). CDR1 MNHEY and CDR2 SVGAGI come from the germline V gene. The CDR3 runs 14 residues. V shed 5 bases and J shed 5 bases, with 13 bases lying between them.

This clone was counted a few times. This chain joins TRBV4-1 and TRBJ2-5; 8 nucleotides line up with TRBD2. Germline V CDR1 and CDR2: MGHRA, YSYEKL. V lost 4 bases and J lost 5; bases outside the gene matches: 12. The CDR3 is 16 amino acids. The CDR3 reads CASSLAGSGVDETQYF. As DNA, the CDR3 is TGCGCCAGCAGCCTGGCCGGTAGCGGGGTGGACGAGACCCAGTACTTC.

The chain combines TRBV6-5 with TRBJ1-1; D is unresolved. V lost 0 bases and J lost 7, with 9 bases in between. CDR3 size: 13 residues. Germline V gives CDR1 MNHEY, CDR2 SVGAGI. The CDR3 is CASSYSTYGEAFF. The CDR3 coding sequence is TGTGCCAGCAGTTACTCGACTTACGGTGAAGCTTTCTTT.